The clone carrying this TCR beta chain was found once. Its target is unknown. A read error may explain this, as a much larger clone is one base away. The record originates from a study of shared clonotypes between healthy human individuals. Assay execution took place at the deep level. The data were produced by immunoSEQ multiplex PCR, yet TCRdb's version contains in-frame clones alone and is incomplete. The sample shows hundreds of thousands of clones, around 77% of them seen only once. Each unsorted sample relied on about 100 million PBMCs as its source of genomic DNA. Study outcomes and limitations: The low donor count limited represented genetic and exposure-history diversity. Among donors, sharing of clonotypes was expected to be affected by sequencing depth.

The CDR3 spans 15 residues. Trimming at V came to 5 bases and at J to 3 bases, leaving 8 bases not matched to a gene. Germline V gives CDR1 SGHRS, CDR2 YFSETQ. This sequence originates from a woman aged 35 to 49 in good health. Some clones in this sample may be carry-over from other donors' samples. The gene calls are TRBV5-1 and TRBJ1-2; 9 nucleotides align to TRBD1. Material: PBMCs. CDR3 sequence: CASRSGQGMDYGYTF. CDR3 DNA sequence: TGCGCCAGCAGATCCGGACAGGGGATGGACTATGGCTACACCTTC.